This T cell receptor (beta chain) was found in a study of somatic mutations in cytotoxic T cells in rheumatoid arthritis. Each population, CD4+ and CD8+ cells, was isolated by positive magnetic bead selection and checked for purity by flow cytometry. For this clone: Its antigen is not identified.

V lost 0 bases and J lost 4, with 17 bases in between. This CDR3 spans 16 amino acids. Germline-derived CDR1 and CDR2 are SGDLS and YYNGEE. Profiling relied on immunoSEQ multiplex PCR, and the TCRdb table lists in-frame clones only, not all of them. The table has 15,000 to 20,000 clones, less than 80% seen once. Study-wide results and caveats: Levels of CD8+ T-cell clonality in rheumatoid arthritis patients were statistically indistinguishable from those seen in age-matched healthy controls, with no significant difference.

The chain carries TRBV9 and TRBJ2-7; D gene uncertain. The sample was CD8+ T cells sorted from blood. The clonotype was recovered from a man in his sixties in good health. In DNA, the CDR3 is TGTGCCAGCAGCGTAGTCCCAGCGACGGCTTTATACGAGCAGTACTTC. Translated, it gives CASSVVPATALYEQYF.